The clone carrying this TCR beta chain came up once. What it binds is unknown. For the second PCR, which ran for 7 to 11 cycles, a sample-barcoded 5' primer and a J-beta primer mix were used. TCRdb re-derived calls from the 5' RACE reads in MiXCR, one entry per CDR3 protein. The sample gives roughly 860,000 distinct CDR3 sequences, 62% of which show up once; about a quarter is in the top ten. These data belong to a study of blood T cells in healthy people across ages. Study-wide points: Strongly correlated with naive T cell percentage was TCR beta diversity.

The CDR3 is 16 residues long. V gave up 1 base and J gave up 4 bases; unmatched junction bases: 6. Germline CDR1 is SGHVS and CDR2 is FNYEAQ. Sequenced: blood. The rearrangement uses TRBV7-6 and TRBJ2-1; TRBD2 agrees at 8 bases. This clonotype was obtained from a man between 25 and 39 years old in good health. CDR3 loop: CASSLEGGGKYNEQFF. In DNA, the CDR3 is TGTGCCAGCAGCTTAGAGGGCGGGGGGAAGTACAATGAGCAGTTCTTC.